A selection of T cell receptor beta chains follows, all from one sample in a study of regulatory T cells in long-lasting Graves disease. Using its own MiXCR run on the multiplex PCR reads, TCRdb lists one record per CDR3 protein. The sample records some 280,000 distinct CDR3 sequences, 22% being singletons. The source material was peripheral blood mononuclear cells (PBMCs), sampled when the disease was refractory, from a patient treated with antithyroid drugs. The receptors were gathered from a female donor with Graves disease. Both conserved end residues are part of each CDR3. The D gene is left open where the match is weak. Rows may omit the clone size; those that give it use once, few, many or a size class.

CDR3 protein: CASRLQGREGEQYF
CDR3 DNA: TGTGCCAGCAGACTACAGGGACGAGAGGGCGAGCAGTACTTC
clone size: many
V gene: TRBV3-1
D gene: -
J gene: TRBJ2-7

CDR3 protein: CASRGVGSQHF
CDR3 DNA: TGTGCCAGCAGAGGGGTGGGGTCCCAGCATTTT
clone size: few
V gene: TRBV6-2/TRBV6-3
D gene: -
J gene: TRBJ1-5

CDR3 protein: CSAGTANTGELFF
CDR3 DNA: TGCAGTGCGGGGACTGCGAACACCGGGGAGCTGTTTTTT
clone size: -
V gene: TRBV20-1
D gene: -
J gene: TRBJ2-2

CDR3 protein: CASRRGTGAYEQYF
CDR3 DNA: TGTGCCAGCAGGAGAGGGACAGGAGCCTACGAGCAGTACTTC
clone size: -
V gene: TRBV6-1
D gene: TRBD1
J gene: TRBJ2-7

CDR3 protein: CASSFRASQAFF
CDR3 DNA: TGTGCCAGCAGCTTCCGGGCCAGTCAAGCTTTCTTT
clone size: -
V gene: TRBV5-6
D gene: -
J gene: TRBJ1-1

CDR3 protein: CASSLSGVGHNEQFF
CDR3 DNA: TGTGCCAGCAGCTTGAGCGGAGTAGGCCACAATGAGCAGTTCTTC
clone size: few
V gene: TRBV5-4
D gene: -
J gene: TRBJ2-1

CDR3 protein: CATMTGYDTEAFF
CDR3 DNA: TGTGCCACTATGACAGGCTACGACACTGAAGCTTTCTTT
clone size: many
V gene: TRBV10-3
D gene: -
J gene: TRBJ1-1

CDR3 protein: CSARPLTATYEQYF
CDR3 DNA: TGCAGTGCTAGACCGCTGACAGCGACCTACGAGCAGTACTTC
clone size: -
V gene: TRBV20-1
D gene: -
J gene: TRBJ2-7

CDR3 protein: CASSSIALHF
CDR3 DNA: TGTGCCAGCAGTTCAATCGCCCTCCACTTT
clone size: -
V gene: TRBV2
D gene: -
J gene: TRBJ1-6

CDR3 protein: CASSTGQRDQPQHF
CDR3 DNA: TGTGCCAGCAGCACCGGACAGAGGGATCAGCCCCAGCATTTT
clone size: many
V gene: TRBV28
D gene: -
J gene: TRBJ1-5

CDR3 protein: CASRNEKLFF
CDR3 DNA: TGTGCCAGCAGGAATGAAAAACTGTTTTTT
clone size: many
V gene: TRBV28
D gene: -
J gene: TRBJ1-4

CDR3 protein: CASSRLAGGTSGGTDTQYF
CDR3 DNA: TGTGCCAGCTCCCGACTAGCGGGAGGCACCTCTGGGGGCACAGATACGCAGTATTTT
clone size: -
V gene: TRBV12-3/TRBV12-4
D gene: TRBD2
J gene: TRBJ2-3

CDR3 protein: CSVEHLQGDRVQETQYF
CDR3 DNA: TGCAGCGTTGAACATTTACAGGGGGACAGGGTCCAAGAGACCCAGTACTTC
clone size: -
V gene: TRBV29-1
D gene: TRBD1
J gene: TRBJ2-5

CDR3 protein: CASSPLGWRDAQPQHF
CDR3 DNA: TGTGCCAGCAGCCCCCTAGGGTGGAGGGATGCTCAGCCCCAGCATTTT
clone size: few
V gene: TRBV7-8
D gene: -
J gene: TRBJ1-5

CDR3 protein: CASRDGSGNTIYF
CDR3 DNA: TGTGCCAGCCGGGACGGCTCTGGAAACACCATATATTTT
clone size: many
V gene: TRBV2
D gene: -
J gene: TRBJ1-3

CDR3 protein: CAWWREGADTQYF
CDR3 DNA: TGTGCCTGGTGGCGTGAAGGGGCAGATACGCAGTATTTT
clone size: -
V gene: TRBV30
D gene: -
J gene: TRBJ2-3

CDR3 protein: CASSLQGSGETQYF
CDR3 DNA: TGCGCCAGCAGCTTGCAGGGGTCGGGAGAGACCCAGTACTTC
clone size: -
V gene: TRBV5-1
D gene: -
J gene: TRBJ2-5

CDR3 protein: CASSFLTSEASGANVLTF
CDR3 DNA: TGTGCCAGCAGCTTCTTGACTAGCGAGGCCTCTGGGGCCAACGTCCTGACTTTC
clone size: -
V gene: TRBV7-9
D gene: TRBD2
J gene: TRBJ2-6

CDR3 protein: CASSLGDRFNEKLFF
CDR3 DNA: TGCGCCAGCAGCTTGGGGGACAGGTTTAATGAAAAACTGTTTTTT
clone size: few
V gene: TRBV5-1
D gene: TRBD1
J gene: TRBJ1-4

CDR3 protein: CASSATRGSPYEQYF
CDR3 DNA: TGCGCCAGCAGCGCCACCAGGGGTTCCCCATACGAGCAGTACTTC
clone size: few
V gene: TRBV4-3
D gene: -
J gene: TRBJ2-7

CDR3 protein: CATSSPTGGHGYTF
CDR3 DNA: TGTGCCACCAGCAGTCCAACAGGGGGCCATGGCTACACCTTC
clone size: few
V gene: TRBV15
D gene: TRBD1
J gene: TRBJ1-2

CDR3 protein: CASETGSDTQYF
CDR3 DNA: TGTGCCAGCGAGACAGGTTCAGATACGCAGTATTTT
clone size: -
V gene: TRBV6-2/TRBV6-3
D gene: -
J gene: TRBJ2-3

CDR3 protein: CASTSGGSPLHF
CDR3 DNA: TGTGCCAGCACCTCCGGGGGGTCACCCCTCCACTTT
clone size: -
V gene: TRBV28
D gene: -
J gene: TRBJ1-6

CDR3 protein: CAISGVGGSHEQYF
CDR3 DNA: TGTGCCATCAGTGGAGTCGGGGGTTCCCACGAGCAGTACTTC
clone size: few
V gene: TRBV10-3
D gene: -
J gene: TRBJ2-7

CDR3 protein: CASSLGQGHSTDTQYF
CDR3 DNA: TGTGCCAGCAGCCTGGGTCAGGGACATAGCACAGATACGCAGTATTTT
clone size: -
V gene: TRBV28
D gene: -
J gene: TRBJ2-3

CDR3 protein: CASSQPGTRTNYGYTF
CDR3 DNA: TGTGCCAGCAGCCAGCCCGGGACGCGGACTAACTATGGCTACACCTTC
clone size: few
V gene: TRBV7-2
D gene: -
J gene: TRBJ1-2

CDR3 protein: CASSSGPILPSGNTIYF
CDR3 DNA: TGTGCCAGCAGCTCTGGACCGATCTTACCCTCTGGAAACACCATATATTTT
clone size: -
V gene: TRBV13
D gene: -
J gene: TRBJ1-3

CDR3 protein: CASSYRDRERENIQYF
CDR3 DNA: TGTGCCAGCAGTTACCGGGACAGGGAACGCGAAAACATTCAGTACTTC
clone size: -
V gene: TRBV6-5
D gene: TRBD1
J gene: TRBJ2-4

CDR3 protein: CASKAGTQPQHF
CDR3 DNA: TGTGCCAGCAAGGCGGGAACGCAGCCCCAGCATTTT
clone size: -
V gene: TRBV6-1
D gene: -
J gene: TRBJ1-5

CDR3 protein: CASRDNTEAFF
CDR3 DNA: TGTGCCAGCAGGGATAACACTGAAGCTTTCTTT
clone size: many
V gene: TRBV2
D gene: -
J gene: TRBJ1-1

CDR3 protein: CASRTHRDRENIQYF
CDR3 DNA: TGTGCCAGCAGGACCCACCGGGACAGGGAAAACATTCAGTACTTC
clone size: many
V gene: TRBV11-2
D gene: TRBD1
J gene: TRBJ2-4

CDR3 protein: CASSKYRGGNTEAFF
CDR3 DNA: TGCGCCAGCAGCAAATACAGGGGGGGGAACACTGAAGCTTTCTTT
clone size: -
V gene: TRBV5-1
D gene: TRBD1
J gene: TRBJ1-1

CDR3 protein: CASSLGRGFTETQYF
CDR3 DNA: TGTGCCAGCAGCTTGGGAAGGGGGTTCACTGAGACCCAGTACTTC
clone size: many
V gene: TRBV11-2
D gene: -
J gene: TRBJ2-5

CDR3 protein: CASTEGTEAFF
CDR3 DNA: TGTGCCAGCACTGAGGGGACTGAAGCTTTCTTT
clone size: many
V gene: TRBV12-3/TRBV12-4
D gene: -
J gene: TRBJ1-1

CDR3 protein: CASREAGGRETQYF
CDR3 DNA: TGTGCCAGCAGGGAGGCAGGGGGCCGAGAGACCCAGTACTTC
clone size: many
V gene: TRBV6-1
D gene: TRBD1
J gene: TRBJ2-5

CDR3 protein: CSAQGQGPRANPETQYF
CDR3 DNA: TGCAGTGCCCAAGGACAGGGCCCCCGGGCCAACCCGGAGACCCAGTACTTC
clone size: many
V gene: TRBV20-1
D gene: TRBD1
J gene: TRBJ2-5

CDR3 protein: CASSPPRAETNYGYTF
CDR3 DNA: TGTGCCAGCAGTCCCCCCCGAGCGGAGACTAACTATGGCTACACCTTC
clone size: many
V gene: TRBV12-3/TRBV12-4
D gene: -
J gene: TRBJ1-2

CDR3 protein: CASSGNPDTEAYEQYF
CDR3 DNA: TGTGCCAGCAGTGGAAACCCGGACACTGAAGCCTACGAGCAGTACTTC
clone size: many
V gene: TRBV2
D gene: -
J gene: TRBJ2-7

CDR3 protein: CSANDRAKNIQYF
CDR3 DNA: TGCAGCGCAAACGACAGGGCCAAAAACATTCAGTACTTC
clone size: -
V gene: TRBV29-1
D gene: -
J gene: TRBJ2-4

CDR3 protein: CTTTGDSNQPQHF
CDR3 DNA: TGTACCACAACAGGGGATAGCAATCAGCCCCAGCATTTT
clone size: -
V gene: TRBV2
D gene: TRBD1
J gene: TRBJ1-5

CDR3 protein: CASSPDRSEQYF
CDR3 DNA: TGTGCCAGCAGTCCTGACAGAAGCGAGCAGTACTTC
clone size: many
V gene: TRBV6-1
D gene: -
J gene: TRBJ2-7

CDR3 protein: CASSGRGQDEQYF
CDR3 DNA: TGCGCCAGCAGCGGCAGGGGGCAGGACGAGCAGTACTTC
clone size: -
V gene: TRBV5-1
D gene: TRBD1
J gene: TRBJ2-7